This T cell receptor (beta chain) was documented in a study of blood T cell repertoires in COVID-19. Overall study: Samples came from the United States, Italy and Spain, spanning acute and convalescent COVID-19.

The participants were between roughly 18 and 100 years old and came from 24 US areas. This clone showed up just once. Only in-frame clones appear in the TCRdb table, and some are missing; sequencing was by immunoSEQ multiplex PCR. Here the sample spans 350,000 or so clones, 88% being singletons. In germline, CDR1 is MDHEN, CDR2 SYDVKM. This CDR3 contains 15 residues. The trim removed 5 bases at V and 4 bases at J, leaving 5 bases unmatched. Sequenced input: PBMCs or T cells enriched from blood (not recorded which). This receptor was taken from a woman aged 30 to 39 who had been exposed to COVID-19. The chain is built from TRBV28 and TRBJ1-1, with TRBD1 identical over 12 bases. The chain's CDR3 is CASSDGTGGLTEAFF. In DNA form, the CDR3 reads TGTGCCAGCAGTGACGGGACAGGGGGCCTCACTGAAGCTTTCTTT.